This T cell receptor beta chain was observed in a study of blood T cell repertoires in COVID-19 (dated by TCRdb to 2020 to 2022). As for the study more broadly: Samples covering the acute and convalescent phases of COVID-19 were provided by collaborators in the United States, Italy and Spain. A freely available public database, intended as a resource for researchers studying the immune response to SARS-CoV-2, is where the repertoires were released. Where available, HLA class I and class II types were obtained from metadata supplied by the sample provider rather than from assay-based typing. Samples came from the ongoing ImmuneRACE study (first 160 participants) plus 1,254 subjects from 6 global collaborators. Subjects who had been exposed to COVID-19, were actively infected with it, or had recovered from it provided the deeply sampled blood TCRbeta repertoires that made up the dataset. The prospective study material was composed of cDNA or gDNA derived from T cells, B-cell-depleted T cells, or PBMCs. Sample metadata almost always included a de-identified subject ID, COVID-19 status, age in years and sex.

TCRbeta CDR3 regions were amplified from genomic DNA by means of the immunoSEQ Assay, a bias-controlled multiplex PCR. As for the authors' bioinformatics: The number of nucleated cells in each sample was estimated by amplification of reference gene primers within the assay. Sequence reads were collapsed and filtered to measure the absolute abundance of every unique TCRbeta CDR3 rearrangement. For each sample, productive Simpson clonality was calculated as the square root of Simpson's diversity index over productive rearrangements. This is the immuneACCESS table as TCRdb keeps it, with only in-frame sequences that have V and J called. A part of the clones is gone; compared with another copy, unresolved V genes explain less than half, and the rest is unexplained. V and J calls plus clone size are reproduced from that table; the DNA served to infer D and trimming. The sample table records roughly 400,000 clones; roughly nine tenths of these occur just once. The ten largest clones capture just over 0.85% of the sample.

The CDR3 holds 18 amino acids from the cysteine to the phenylalanine. Only the CDR3 DNA stays, 54 bases, in frame from base 1. The sample holds many counts of this clone. Which antigen it targets is not known. Base qualities were left out, and no much larger clone turns up one base away. Enrolling through a virtual design, the prospective study's participants ranged in age from roughly 18 to 89 years and lived across around 25 United States geographic areas. In the prospective study, participants were assigned to cohorts based on the clinical history participants reported in a screening survey and a study questionnaire. A participant counted as exposed if, within 2 weeks of entering the study, that participant had been in contact with someone who had a PCR-confirmed or clinician-diagnosed COVID-19 case. In the prospective study, mobile phlebotomists collected whole blood, serum and a nasopharyngeal or oropharyngeal swab from each participant. Prospective study participants could optionally give additional blood draws and questionnaires over an approximately two-month period. Blood samples from the prospective study were shipped frozen or at room temperature prior to DNA extraction.

What the study reported, not specific to this receptor: Clinical and demographic metadata were provided uncurated, with the amount varying by source and participant.

This clonotype originated in a middle-aged woman who had been exposed to COVID-19. The material sequenced was PBMCs or T cells enriched from blood (not recorded which). Recombination joined TRBV12-1 with TRBJ2-1; the D call of TRBD2 is as the table states it, not checked on the DNA. TRBV12-1 is termed a pseudogene. CDR3 reads: CASSHGIGSGGTFNEQFF. The DNA reads as follows: TGTGCCAGCAGCCATGGGATAGGTAGCGGGGGTACATTTAATGAGCAGTTCTTC.